This TCR beta chain stems from a study of response to subunit inactivated influenza vaccine. This clonotype was seen only a few times. Antigen unknown. TCRdb redid the calling of the RT-PCR reads with MiXCR, one entry per CDR3 protein. The table includes some 500,000 distinct CDR3 sequences, 10% to 15% detected once. V lost 1 base, J lost 1 base, and 11 bases lay in between. The length of the CDR3 is 15 residues. The germline V gene encodes CDR1 DFQATT and CDR2 SNEGSKA (reference sequence). The study's findings and limits: A suggestion made by the authors is that each seasonal influenza vaccination recruits few new T cells.

This rearrangement joins TRBV20-1 to TRBJ1-5; the D is unclear. The receptor was isolated from a man aged 45 to 65 who received an inactivated influenza vaccine. This sample comprised PBMCs from blood, obtained 45 days after vaccination. This chain's CDR3 is CSARGELGSNQPQHF. DNA of the CDR3: TGCAGTGCTAGAGGGGAGCTGGGGAGCAATCAGCCCCAGCATTTT.